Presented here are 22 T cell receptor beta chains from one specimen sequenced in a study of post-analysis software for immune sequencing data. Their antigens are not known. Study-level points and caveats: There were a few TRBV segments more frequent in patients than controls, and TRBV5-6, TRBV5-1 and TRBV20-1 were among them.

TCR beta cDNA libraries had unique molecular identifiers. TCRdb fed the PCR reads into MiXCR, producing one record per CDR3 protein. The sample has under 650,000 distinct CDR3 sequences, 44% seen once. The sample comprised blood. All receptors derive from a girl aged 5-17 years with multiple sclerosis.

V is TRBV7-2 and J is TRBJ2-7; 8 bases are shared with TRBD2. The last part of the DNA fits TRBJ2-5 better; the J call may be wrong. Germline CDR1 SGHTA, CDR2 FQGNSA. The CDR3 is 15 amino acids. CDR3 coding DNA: TGTGCCAGCAGCTGGAACGGGAGGGCCGCGGAGACCCAGTACTTC. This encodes CASSWNGRAAETQYF.

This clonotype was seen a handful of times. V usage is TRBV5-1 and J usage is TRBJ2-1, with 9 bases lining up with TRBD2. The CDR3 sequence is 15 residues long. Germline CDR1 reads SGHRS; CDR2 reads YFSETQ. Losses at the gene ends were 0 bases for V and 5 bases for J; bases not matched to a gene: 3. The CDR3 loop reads CASSLEAGGDNEQFF. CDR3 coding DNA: TGCGCCAGCAGCTTGGAGGCGGGGGGGGACAATGAGCAGTTCTTC.

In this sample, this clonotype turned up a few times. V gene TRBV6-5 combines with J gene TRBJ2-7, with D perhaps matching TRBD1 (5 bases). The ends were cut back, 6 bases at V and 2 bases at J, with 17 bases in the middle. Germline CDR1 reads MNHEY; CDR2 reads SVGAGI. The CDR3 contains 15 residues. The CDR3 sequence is CASSPMPQGPYEQYF. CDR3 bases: TGTGCCAGCAGCCCCATGCCCCAGGGCCCCTACGAGCAGTACTTC.

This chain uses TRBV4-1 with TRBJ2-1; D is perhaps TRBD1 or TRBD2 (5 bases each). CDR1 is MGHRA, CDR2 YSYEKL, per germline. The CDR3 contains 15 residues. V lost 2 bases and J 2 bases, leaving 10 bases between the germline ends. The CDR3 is CASSQRDGTYNEQFF. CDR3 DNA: TGCGCCAGCAGCCAAAGGGACGGGACCTACAATGAGCAGTTCTTC.

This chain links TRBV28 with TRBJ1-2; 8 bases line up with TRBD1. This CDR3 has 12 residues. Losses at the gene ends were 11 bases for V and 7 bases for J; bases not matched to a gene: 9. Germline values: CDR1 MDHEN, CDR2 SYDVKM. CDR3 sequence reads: CAGGQGWGGYTF. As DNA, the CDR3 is TGTGCCGGCGGACAGGGTTGGGGTGGCTACACCTTC.

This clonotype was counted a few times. The CDR3: CASSLGEEYIQYF. Here the CDR3 DNA reads TGTGCCAGCAGTTTGGGGGAAGAGTACATTCAGTACTTC. This chain uses TRBV12-3 or TRBV12-4 with TRBJ2-4; D is tentatively TRBD1 or TRBD2 (5 bases each). The ends were cut back, 3 bases at V and 8 bases at J, with 11 bases in the middle. The CDR3 has 13 residues.

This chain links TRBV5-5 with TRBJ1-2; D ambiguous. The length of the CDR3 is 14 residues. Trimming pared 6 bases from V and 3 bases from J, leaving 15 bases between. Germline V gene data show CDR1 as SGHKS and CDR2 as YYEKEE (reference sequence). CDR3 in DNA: TGTGCCAGCAATCCGGAGCGGGTCGACTATGGCTACACCTTC. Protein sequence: CASNPERVDYGYTF.

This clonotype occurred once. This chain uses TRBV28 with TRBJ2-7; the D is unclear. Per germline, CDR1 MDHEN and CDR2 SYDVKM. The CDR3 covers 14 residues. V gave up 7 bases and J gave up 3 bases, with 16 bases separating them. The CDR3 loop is CASNPLTLGYEQYF. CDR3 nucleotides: TGTGCCAGCAATCCTCTAACCCTAGGCTACGAGCAGTACTTC.

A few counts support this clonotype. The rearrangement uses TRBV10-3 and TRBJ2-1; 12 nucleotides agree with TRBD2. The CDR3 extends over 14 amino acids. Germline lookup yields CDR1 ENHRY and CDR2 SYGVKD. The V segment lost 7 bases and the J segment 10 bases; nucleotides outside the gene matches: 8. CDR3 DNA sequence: TGTGCCATCACAAGGGAACTAGCGGGAGGCGAGCAGTTCTTC. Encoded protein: CAITRELAGGEQFF.

The CDR3 sequence: CASSIDGLLPYEQYF. The CDR3 coding sequence is TGTGCCAGTAGTATAGATGGATTACTTCCCTACGAGCAGTACTTC. This chain joins TRBV19 and TRBJ2-5; D ambiguous. Gene TRBJ2-7 matches the end of the DNA better, so the J call may be wrong. The CDR3 runs 15 residues. CDR1 is LNHDA, CDR2 SQIVND, per germline (reference sequence).

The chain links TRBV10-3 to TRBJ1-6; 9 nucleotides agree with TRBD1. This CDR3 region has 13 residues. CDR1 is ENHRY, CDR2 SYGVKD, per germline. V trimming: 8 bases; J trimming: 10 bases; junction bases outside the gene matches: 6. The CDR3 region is CAIAGTGSSPLHF. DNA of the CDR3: TGTGCCATCGCCGGGACAGGGTCGTCACCCCTCCACTTT.

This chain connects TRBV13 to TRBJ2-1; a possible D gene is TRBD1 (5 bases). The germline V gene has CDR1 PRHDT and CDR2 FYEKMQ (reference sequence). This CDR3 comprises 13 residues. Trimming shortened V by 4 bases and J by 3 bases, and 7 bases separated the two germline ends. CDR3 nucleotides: TGTGCCAGCAGCTCGACAGACTACAATGAGCAGTTCTTC. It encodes CASSSTDYNEQFF.

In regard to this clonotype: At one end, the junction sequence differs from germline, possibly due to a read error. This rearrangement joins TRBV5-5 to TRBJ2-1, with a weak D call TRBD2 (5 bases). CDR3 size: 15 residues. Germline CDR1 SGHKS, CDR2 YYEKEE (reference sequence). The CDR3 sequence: CASSLEAESCNEQFF. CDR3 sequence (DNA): TGTGCCAGCAGCTTGGAAGCGGAGTCCTGCAATGAGCAGTTCTTC. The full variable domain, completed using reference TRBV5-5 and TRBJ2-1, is DAGVTQSPTHLIKTRGQQVTLRCSPISGHKSVSWYQQVLGQGPQFIFQYYEKEERGRGNFPDRFSARQFPNYSSELNVNALLLGDSALYLCASSLEAESCNEQFFGPGTRLTVL.

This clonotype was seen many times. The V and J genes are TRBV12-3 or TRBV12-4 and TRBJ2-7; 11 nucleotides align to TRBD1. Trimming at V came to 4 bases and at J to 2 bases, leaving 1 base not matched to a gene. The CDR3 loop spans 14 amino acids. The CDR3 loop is CASSSGQGAYEQYF. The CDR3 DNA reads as TGTGCCAGCAGTTCGGGACAGGGGGCCTACGAGCAGTACTTC.

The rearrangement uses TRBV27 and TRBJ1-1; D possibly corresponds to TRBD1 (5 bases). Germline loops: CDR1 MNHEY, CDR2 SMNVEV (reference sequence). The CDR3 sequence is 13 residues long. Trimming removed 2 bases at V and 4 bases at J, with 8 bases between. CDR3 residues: CASSLGGITEAFF. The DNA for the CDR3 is TGTGCCAGCAGTTTAGGGGGGATCACTGAAGCTTTCTTT.

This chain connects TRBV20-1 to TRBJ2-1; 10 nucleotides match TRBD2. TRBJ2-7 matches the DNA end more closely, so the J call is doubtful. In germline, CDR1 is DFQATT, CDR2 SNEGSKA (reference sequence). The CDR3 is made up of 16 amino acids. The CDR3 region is CSAPILAGAFDNEQYF. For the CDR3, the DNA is TGCAGTGCTCCGATCCTAGCGGGGGCCTTCGACAATGAGCAGTACTTC.

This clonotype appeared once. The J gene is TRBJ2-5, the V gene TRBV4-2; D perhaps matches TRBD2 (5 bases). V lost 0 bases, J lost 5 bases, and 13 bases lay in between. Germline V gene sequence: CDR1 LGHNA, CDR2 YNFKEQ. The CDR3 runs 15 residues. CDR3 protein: CASSQDLGWRETQYF. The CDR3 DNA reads TGTGCCAGCAGCCAAGATCTAGGTTGGAGGGAGACCCAGTACTTC.

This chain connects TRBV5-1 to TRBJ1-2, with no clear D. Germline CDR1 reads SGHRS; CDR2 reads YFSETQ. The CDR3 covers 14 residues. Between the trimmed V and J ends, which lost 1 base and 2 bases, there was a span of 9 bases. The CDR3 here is CASSLWAANYGYTF. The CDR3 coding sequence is TGCGCCAGCAGCTTGTGGGCCGCAAACTATGGCTACACCTTC.

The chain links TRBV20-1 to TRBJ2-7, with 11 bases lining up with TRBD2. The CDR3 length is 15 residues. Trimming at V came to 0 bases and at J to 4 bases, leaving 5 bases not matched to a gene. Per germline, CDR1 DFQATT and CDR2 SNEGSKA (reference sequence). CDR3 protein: CSARDASGRSYEQYF. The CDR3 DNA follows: TGCAGTGCTAGAGATGCTAGCGGGAGGTCTTACGAGCAGTACTTC.

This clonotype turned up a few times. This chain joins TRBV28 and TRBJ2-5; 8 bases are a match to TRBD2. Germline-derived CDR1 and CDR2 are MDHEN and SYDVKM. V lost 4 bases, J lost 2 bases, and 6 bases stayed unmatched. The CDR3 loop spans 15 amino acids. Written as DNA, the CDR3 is TGTGCCAGCAGTTCGTCTAGCGGGTTACAAGAGACCCAGTACTTC. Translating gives CASSSSSGLQETQYF. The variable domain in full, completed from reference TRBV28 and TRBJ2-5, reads DVKVTQSSRYLVKRTGEKVFLECVQDMDHENMFWYRQDPGLGLRLIYFSYDVKMKEKGDIPEGYSVSREKKERFSLILESASTNQTSMYLCASSSSSGLQETQYFGPGTRLLVL.

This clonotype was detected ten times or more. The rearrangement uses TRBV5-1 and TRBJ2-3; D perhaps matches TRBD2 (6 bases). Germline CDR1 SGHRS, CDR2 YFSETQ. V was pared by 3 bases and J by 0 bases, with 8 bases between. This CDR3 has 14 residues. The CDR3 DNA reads TGCGCCAGCAGCTCCGGGACTAGCACAGATACGCAGTATTTT. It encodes CASSSGTSTDTQYF.

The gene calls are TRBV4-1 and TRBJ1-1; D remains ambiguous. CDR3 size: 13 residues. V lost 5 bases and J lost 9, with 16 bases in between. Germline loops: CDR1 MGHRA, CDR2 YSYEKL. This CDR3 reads CASSSRTNGKAFF. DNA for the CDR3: TGCGCCAGCAGCAGCCGGACGAACGGGAAAGCTTTCTTT.